A single sample is the source of the 21 T cell receptor beta chains below, sequenced in a study of blood T cells in healthy people across ages (dated by TCRdb to between 2014 and 2017). Library generation was performed with 5' RACE. This sample was sequenced with an Illumina HiSeq 2500. A second PCR of roughly 6 to 11 cycles was performed with a sample-barcoded 5' primer and a J-beta primer mix. TCRdb reanalyzed the raw reads on its own, using fastp at Q25 for trimming and MiXCR for clone calling, and kept in-frame beta chains. Entries that share a CDR3 protein sequence are merged under the most common genes and DNA. The sample contains around 850,000 distinct CDR3 sequences, about 34% of them found a single time. Around 13% of the sample belongs to the ten largest clones. Sequencing used blood. These receptors came from a man younger than 35 in good health.

This clonotype has only a few counts. The chain couples TRBV12-3 or TRBV12-4 to TRBJ2-3, with 12 bases aligning to TRBD2. J lost 6 bases, V lost 5 bases, and 9 bases had no gene match. The CDR3 is made up of 16 amino acids. The CDR3: CASSIASGGAGDTQYF. CDR3 bases: TGTGCCAGCAGTATTGCTAGCGGGGGGGCAGGGGATACGCAGTATTTT.

Note on this clonotype: This could be a read error, since a much larger clone is one nucleotide away. The chain employs TRBV27 and TRBJ2-1; 14 nucleotides line up with TRBD2. V trimming: 5 bases; J trimming: 7 bases; junction bases outside the gene matches: 7. This CDR3 region has 16 residues. Germline CDR1 and CDR2: MNHEY and SMNVEV (reference sequence). The CDR3 region has the DNA TGTGCCAGCAGTCCAACGGGACTAGCGGGGGTGAATGAGCAGTTCTTC. Translation: CASSPTGLAGVNEQFF.

This clonotype was found a few times. In nucleotides, the CDR3 is TGCAGTGCTAGAGGACAGGCAGAAAAACTGTTTTTT. This translates into CSARGQAEKLFF. The chain uses TRBV20-1 and TRBJ1-4; D is perhaps TRBD1 (6 bases). This CDR3 comprises 12 residues. Germline lookup yields CDR1 DFQATT and CDR2 SNEGSKA (reference sequence). The ends were cut back, 1 base at V and 8 bases at J, with 8 bases in the middle.

In its sample, this clonotype was seen a few times. J is TRBJ2-3 and V is TRBV27, with D possibly being TRBD2 (6 bases). There are 14 residues in the CDR3. V was clipped by 6 bases and J by 2 bases, with 12 bases between them. Germline CDR1 reads MNHEY; CDR2 reads SMNVEV (reference sequence). The CDR3 reads CASRSSVLTDTQYF. CDR3 DNA sequence: TGTGCCAGCAGGTCTAGCGTACTCACAGATACGCAGTATTTT.

This clonotype was picked up many times. The V call is TRBV3-1, the J call TRBJ2-3; possible D gene TRBD2, 6 bases. Per the germline V gene, CDR1 is LGHDT and CDR2 is YNNKEL (reference sequence). The CDR3 loop spans 16 amino acids. V lost 0 bases to trimming and J lost 1 base, with 11 bases between them. The CDR3 DNA is TGTGCCAGCAGCCAAGATGGGCGGGGTCGCACAGATACGCAGTATTTT. Translating gives CASSQDGRGRTDTQYF.

This clonotype was recorded at least ten times. CDR3 region: CAIGGNYGYTF. The CDR3 DNA follows: TGTGCCATCGGGGGGAACTATGGCTACACCTTC. The genes are TRBV12-3 or TRBV12-4 and TRBJ1-2; D might be TRBD1 (5 bases). V was trimmed by 10 bases and J by 2 bases, leaving 8 bases between them. There are 11 residues in the CDR3.

As regards this clonotype: A much bigger clone sits one base away, suggesting this may be a read error. This sequence joins TRBV12-3 or TRBV12-4 and TRBJ2-3; 10 positions agree with TRBD2. The CDR3 covers 15 residues. As DNA, the CDR3 is TGTGCCGGCAGGACCGGGACTAGCGGCACAGATACGCAGTATTTT. As protein: CAGRTGTSGTDTQYF.

The chain combines TRBV29-1 with TRBJ1-4; 9 bases are a match to TRBD1. The CDR3 sequence is 14 residues long. J lost 8 bases, V lost 6 bases, and 10 bases had no gene match. Germline values: CDR1 SQVTM, CDR2 ANQGSEA. The CDR3 DNA follows: TGCAGCGTGGCCCCGGGGACAGGGATGGAAAAACTGTTTTTT. Residues: CSVAPGTGMEKLFF. Based on the CDR3 plus reference TRBV29-1 and TRBJ1-4, the full variable domain is SAVISQKPSRDICQRGTSLTIQCQVDSQVTMMFWYRQQPGQSLTLIATANQGSEATYESGFVIDKFPISRPNLTFSTLTVSNMSPEDSSIYLCSVAPGTGMEKLFFGSGTQLSVL.

Many counts were recorded for this clonotype. This chain uses TRBV7-2 with TRBJ2-7; D unclear. The V gene's germline CDR1 is SGHTA and CDR2 FQGNSA. The V end lost 2 bases, the J end lost 6 bases, and 11 bases lay between the germline ends. The CDR3 length is 13 residues. The CDR3: CASSLNAASEQYF. CDR3 in DNA: TGTGCCAGCAGCTTAAACGCTGCCTCCGAGCAGTACTTC.

V and J are TRBV24-1 and TRBJ2-3, with D perhaps assigned TRBD1 or TRBD2 (5 bases each). The CDR3 contains 14 residues. Trimming cost V 4 bases and J 4 bases, with 11 bases left between them. The germline gives CDR1 KGHDR, CDR2 SFDVKD. CDR3 loop: CATSDWDGSDTQYF. In DNA form, the CDR3 reads TGTGCCACCAGTGACTGGGACGGATCAGATACGCAGTATTTT.

V usage is TRBV7-8 and J usage is TRBJ2-1, with 15 nucleotides matching TRBD2. Germline loops: CDR1 SGHVS, CDR2 FQNEAQ. CDR3 size: 17 residues. Losses at the gene ends were 4 bases for V and 1 base for J; bases not matched to a gene: 2. CDR3: CASSSGLAGGSYNEQFF. The CDR3 DNA reads TGTGCCAGCAGCTCGGGACTAGCGGGGGGTTCCTACAATGAGCAGTTCTTC.

This clonotype was seen many times. The germline gene is not matched at one end of the junction; a read error may be the cause. CDR3 in amino acids: CASSLEGGSYNEQFF. The CDR3 region has the DNA TGTGCCAGCAGCTTGGAGGGGGGATCCTACAATGAGCAGTTCTTC. This chain links TRBV5-1 with TRBJ2-1; the D call may be TRBD1 or TRBD2 (6 bases each). The germline V gene encodes CDR1 SGHRS and CDR2 YFSETQ. The CDR3 is 15 amino acids.

The chain couples TRBV20-1 to TRBJ1-5; D is uncertain. The CDR3 runs to 16 residues. In germline, CDR1 is DFQATT, CDR2 SNEGSKA (reference sequence). V gave up 1 base and J gave up 2 bases, with 15 bases separating them. Written as DNA, the CDR3 is TGCAGTGCTAGAGTAGCGAGGGCAGGAGGCAATCAGCCCCAGCATTTT. This translates into CSARVARAGGNQPQHF.

V gene TRBV11-2 combines with J gene TRBJ2-4; TRBD2 aligns across 9 bases. The CDR3 contains 17 residues. The germline gives CDR1 SGHAT, CDR2 FQNNGV. V dropped 4 bases and J dropped 2; count of bases not matched to a gene: 9. CDR3 sequence: CASSSGGGGEPKNIQYF. CDR3 DNA: TGTGCCAGCAGCTCCGGCGGGGGGGGTGAACCCAAAAACATTCAGTACTTC.

The chain recombines TRBV7-2 with TRBJ2-7; a weak D match, TRBD1 (5 bases). Trimming pared 1 base from V and 4 bases from J, leaving 8 bases between. The germline CDR1 and CDR2 sequences are SGHTA and FQGNSA. The CDR3 sequence is 13 residues long. The DNA of the CDR3 is TGTGCCAGCAGCTTAGACAGGTTTTACGAGCAGTACTTC. Translation gives CASSLDRFYEQYF. The full variable domain, rest sourced from reference TRBV7-2 and TRBJ2-7, is GAGVSQSPSNKVTEKGKDVELRCDPISGHTALYWYRQSLGQGLEFLIYFQGNSAPDKSGLPSDRFSAERTGGSVSTLTIQRTQQEDSAVYLCASSLDRFYEQYFGPGTRLTVT.

The count of this clonotype is one. Given a much more abundant clone one base away, this may be a read error. The chain combines TRBV25-1 with TRBJ1-2; D gene unclear. CDR1 is MGHDK, CDR2 SYGVNS, per germline. The CDR3 extends over 14 amino acids. For the CDR3, the DNA is TGTGCCAGCAGAGAATATAATAATAACTATGGCTACACCTTC. This codes for CASREYNNNYGYTF.

The chain links TRBV29-1 to TRBJ2-3; D remains ambiguous. Germline V CDR1 and CDR2: SQVTM, ANQGSEA. The CDR3 extends over 16 amino acids. With 0 bases removed from V and 2 bases from J, the gap between germline ends came to 15 bases. The CDR3 DNA reads TGCAGCGTTGAAGATTTCGGAGTAACCCTCACAGATACGCAGTATTTT. Translating gives CSVEDFGVTLTDTQYF.

This clonotype was observed many times. V and J are TRBV13 and TRBJ1-2; unclear D gene. From germline, CDR1 is PRHDT and CDR2 FYEKMQ (reference sequence). CDR3 size: 13 residues. V lost 5 bases and J lost 2, with 9 bases in between. The CDR3 protein is CASSDGPNYGYTF. CDR3 DNA sequence: TGTGCCAGCAGCGACGGTCCGAACTATGGCTACACCTTC.

This clonotype was recorded many times. This CDR3 reads CSAKGPGTGEQFF. Written as DNA, the CDR3 is TGCAGTGCGAAGGGCCCTGGGACGGGGGAGCAGTTCTTC. This chain uses TRBV20-1 with TRBJ2-1; possibly TRBD1 or TRBD2 for D (5 bases each). There are 13 residues in the CDR3. V lost 6 bases and J 10 bases, leaving 19 bases between the germline ends. The V gene's germline CDR1 is DFQATT and CDR2 SNEGSKA (reference sequence).

V gene TRBV6-2 or TRBV6-3 combines with J gene TRBJ2-3; 10 positions agree with TRBD1. The CDR3 has 16 amino acids. From germline, CDR1 is MNHEY and CDR2 SVGEGT. The V segment lost 7 bases and the J segment 0 bases; nucleotides outside the gene matches: 7. CDR3 residues: CASKGQGSSSTDTQYF. The CDR3 bases are TGTGCCAGCAAGGGACAGGGGAGTTCTAGCACAGATACGCAGTATTTT.

A few counts support this clonotype. This rearrangement joins TRBV10-3 to TRBJ1-1; the match to TRBD1 covers 7 bases. J was trimmed by 3 bases and V by 4 bases; bases with no gene match: 5. The CDR3 runs 14 residues. Germline assignment: CDR1 ENHRY and CDR2 SYGVKD. CDR3 sequence (DNA): TGTGCCATCAGTGGGACTACAGGGGACACTGAAGCTTTCTTT. This encodes CAISGTTGDTEAFF.